What follows are 22 T cell receptor beta chains derived from one specimen sequenced in a study of cytomegalovirus exposure and HLA in healthy donors. Use of 60 Vbeta and 13 Jbeta primers characterized the PCR. Data came from immunoSEQ multiplex PCR; TCRdb stores just in-frame clones and leaves some out. The table lists 170,000 or so clones, about four fifths of them singletons, with 4.8% in the top ten. The specimen was PBMCs. All receptors derive from a man aged 18 to 29 in good health and CMV-seronegative.

V and J are TRBV5-1 and TRBJ2-7, with TRBD1 identical over 10 bases. This CDR3 has 14 residues. V lost 4 bases, J lost 2 bases, and 3 bases stayed unmatched. CDR1 SGHRS and CDR2 YFSETQ come from the germline V gene. CDR3 sequence: CASSGDRGAYEQYF. CDR3 DNA: TGCGCCAGCAGCGGGGACAGGGGAGCCTACGAGCAGTACTTC.

The sample holds a few counts of this clone. V gene TRBV4-1 combines with J gene TRBJ2-1; the D is unclear. The CDR3 sequence is 15 residues long. The germline CDR1 and CDR2 sequences are MGHRA and YSYEKL. V dropped 0 bases and J dropped 4 bases, with 10 bases sitting between them. The CDR3 region has the DNA TGCGCCAGCAGCCAAGAGGGCCCAGGATACAATGAGCAGTTCTTC. It codes for CASSQEGPGYNEQFF.

The V gene is TRBV29-1, the J gene TRBJ1-1; no clear D. Germline V gene lookup returns CDR1 SQVTM and CDR2 ANQGSEA. The CDR3 length is 13 residues. Trimming shortened V by 5 bases and J by 3 bases, and 13 bases separated the two germline ends. The CDR3 DNA reads as TGCAGCGTTTCCCCAGGTGGGTACACTGAAGCTTTCTTT. It specifies CSVSPGGYTEAFF.

The chain has TRBV19 and TRBJ1-6, with D possibly matching TRBD1 (6 bases). The germline CDR1 and CDR2 sequences are LNHDA and SQIVND (reference sequence). V lost 10 bases and J lost 6, with 13 bases in between. The CDR3 length is 13 residues. The CDR3 sequence: CATRDIPNSPLHF. The CDR3 nucleotides are TGTGCCACCAGGGACATCCCTAATTCACCCCTCCACTTT.

This sequence joins TRBV5-6 and TRBJ1-6; D remains ambiguous. The CDR3 loop spans 14 amino acids. The V and J ends lost 4 bases and 10 bases respectively, with 15 bases between them. The germline gives CDR1 SGHDT, CDR2 YYEEEE. The CDR3: CASSAGSAGSPLHF. The CDR3 region has the DNA TGTGCCAGCAGCGCCGGATCAGCGGGGTCACCCCTCCACTTT. Variable domain in full (rest from reference TRBV5-6 and TRBJ1-6): DAGVTQSPTHLIKTRGQQVTLRCSPKSGHDTVSWYQQALGQGPQFIFQYYEEEERQRGNFPDRFSGHQFPNYSSELNVNALLLGDSALYLCASSAGSAGSPLHFGNGTRLTVT.

The chain is built from TRBV28 and TRBJ2-5; TRBD2 is a possible D gene (6 bases). The J call may be wrong; the DNA end is better matched by TRBJ2-7. In germline, CDR1 is MDHEN, CDR2 SYDVKM. CDR3 size: 11 residues. The chain's CDR3 is CASTRGYEQYF. The CDR3 nucleotides read TGTGCCAGCACGCGGGGCTACGAGCAGTACTTC.

A note on this clone: Other DNA variants within this sample encode the same CDR3. This chain links TRBV28 with TRBJ2-7, with 8 bases fitting TRBD1. The ends lost 4 bases at V and 2 bases at J; junction bases unmatched: 4. The CDR3 has 14 residues. The germline V gene encodes CDR1 MDHEN and CDR2 SYDVKM. The CDR3 protein is CASSSGQGPYEQYF. In DNA, the CDR3 is TGTGCCAGCAGTTCTGGACAGGGCCCCTACGAGCAGTACTTC.

This clone was detected only a few times. The chain uses TRBV4-1 and TRBJ1-1; tentatively, D is TRBD1 (5 bases). The germline V gene encodes CDR1 MGHRA and CDR2 YSYEKL. The CDR3 has 15 amino acids. Between the trimmed V and J ends, which lost 4 bases and 5 bases, there was a span of 17 bases. CDR3 amino acids: CASSRDNRSRTEAFF. The DNA for the CDR3 is TGCGCCAGCAGCCGAGATAACAGGTCCCGGACTGAAGCTTTCTTT.

The rearrangement uses TRBV6-6 and TRBJ2-1; D not certain. The germline V gene has CDR1 MNHNY and CDR2 SVGAGI (reference sequence). The CDR3 runs 13 residues. V was pared by 6 bases and J by 4 bases, with 10 bases between. In nucleotides, the CDR3 is TGTGCCAGCAGCCAGACACTGTACAATGAGCAGTTCTTC. This gives the protein CASSQTLYNEQFF.

The chain links TRBV6-5 to TRBJ2-2, with no clear D. The CDR3 is made up of 12 amino acids. The germline V gene encodes CDR1 MNHEY and CDR2 SVGAGI. V lost 7 bases and J lost 4, with 7 bases in between. CDR3 coding DNA: TGTGCCAGCATGGCTCCCACCGGGGAGCTGTTTTTT. Residues: CASMAPTGELFF.

The chain links TRBV9 to TRBJ2-1, with 13 bases that match TRBD2. The junction had 2 bases not matched to a gene; V was cut back by 4 bases and J by 7 bases. The CDR3 sequence is 14 residues long. Germline values: CDR1 SGDLS, CDR2 YYNGEE. The CDR3 coding sequence is TGTGCCAGCAGCAAGGGACTAGCGGGAAATGAGCAGTTCTTC. It translates to CASSKGLAGNEQFF.

This chain connects TRBV30 to TRBJ1-4; unclear D gene. Looked up from germline, CDR1 is GTSNPN and CDR2 is SVGIG (reference sequence). The CDR3 is 14 residues long. V dropped 3 bases and J dropped 2 bases, with 10 bases sitting between them. The CDR3 loop is CAWRIGGTNEKLFF. CDR3 nucleotides: TGTGCCTGGAGAATAGGCGGCACTAATGAAAAACTGTTTTTT.

The CDR3 loop reads CASSHQTGVQETQYF. CDR3 in DNA: TGCGCCAGCAGCCACCAGACAGGAGTCCAAGAGACCCAGTACTTC. J is TRBJ2-5 and V is TRBV4-3; perhaps TRBD1 as D (6 bases). The CDR3 has 15 residues. The germline V gene has CDR1 LGHNA and CDR2 YSLEER. V gave up 3 bases and J gave up 1 base, with 12 bases separating them.

V and J are TRBV5-1 and TRBJ2-3; D not resolved. The CDR3 totals 11 residues. Trimming removed 8 bases at V and 7 bases at J, with 11 bases between. From germline, CDR1 is SGHRS and CDR2 YFSETQ. CDR3 bases: TGCGCCAGTAACACACTAAATACGCAGTATTTT. This codes for CASNTLNTQYF.

The chain uses TRBV11-3 and TRBJ2-3; tentative D call: TRBD2 (6 bases). Germline CDR1 reads SGHNT; CDR2 reads YENEEA. The V end lost 6 bases, the J end lost 2 bases, and 12 bases lay between the germline ends. This CDR3 region has 14 residues. The CDR3 sequence: CASSVADDTDTQYF. CDR3 sequence (DNA): TGTGCCAGCAGTGTAGCGGACGACACAGATACGCAGTATTTT.

The CDR3: CASGGLLDEQFF. DNA for the CDR3: TGTGCCAGCGGGGGACTTCTCGATGAGCAGTTCTTC. This chain joins TRBV27 and TRBJ2-1; perhaps TRBD2 as D (6 bases). The germline V and J ends were trimmed by 8 bases and 8 bases, with 13 bases remaining between them. Per germline, CDR1 MNHEY and CDR2 SMNVEV (reference sequence). There are 12 residues in the CDR3.

This chain uses TRBV28 with TRBJ2-2; perhaps TRBD1 as D (6 bases). Trimming pared 4 bases from V and 7 bases from J, leaving 16 bases between. The CDR3 contains 15 residues. Germline values: CDR1 MDHEN, CDR2 SYDVKM. The CDR3 region is CASSSYDRMVGELFF. CDR3 DNA sequence: TGTGCCAGCAGTTCCTACGACAGGATGGTCGGGGAGCTGTTTTTT.

As regards this clone: The conserved phenylalanine or tryptophan normally closing the CDR3 is absent here, so this likely arose from a read error. The rearrangement uses TRBV5-1 and TRBJ2-2, with D unclear. Germline V gene sequence: CDR1 SGHRS, CDR2 YFSETQ. Trimming took 4 bases from V and 0 from J, leaving 13 bases between them. The CDR3 extends over 16 amino acids. CDR3 DNA: TGCGCCAGCAGCGGATCAGCAGACCCGAACACCGGGGAGCTGTTTTGT. Translation gives CASSGSADPNTGELFC.

The chain uses TRBV5-1 and TRBJ2-1, with D tentatively TRBD1 (7 bases). The CDR3 is made up of 14 amino acids. The V and J ends lost 1 base and 8 bases respectively, with 13 bases between them. Germline CDR1 and CDR2: SGHRS and YFSETQ. The CDR3: CASSLRGRGDEQFF. The DNA for the CDR3 is TGCGCCAGCAGCTTGAGGGGGCGCGGGGATGAGCAGTTCTTC.

Only one count was recorded for this clone. This chain joins TRBV4-2 and TRBJ2-4; 11 nucleotides align to TRBD2. The CDR3 has 19 residues. V shed 3 bases, J shed 0 bases, and the junction held 10 bases outside the gene matches. The germline CDR1 and CDR2 sequences are LGHNA and YNFKEQ. The CDR3 region has the DNA TGTGCCAGCAGCCACTCACTAGCGGGAGTAAAACTAGCCAAAAACATTCAGTACTTC. As protein: CASSHSLAGVKLAKNIQYF.

Remarks on this clone: The same CDR3 arises from other DNA sequences in this sample as well. The chain couples TRBV20-1 to TRBJ2-5; possible D gene TRBD2, 5 bases. With 3 bases removed from V and 5 bases from J, the gap between germline ends came to 7 bases. CDR1 and CDR2 (germline): DFQATT, SNEGSKA (reference sequence). The CDR3 sequence is 11 residues long. CDR3 region: CSASPGETQYF. The CDR3 coding sequence is TGCAGTGCTAGTCCGGGGGAGACCCAGTACTTC.

This rearrangement joins TRBV1 to TRBJ2-7; the tabulated D call, TRBD1, remains unverified against the DNA. TRBV1 is classified as a pseudogene. CDR3 length equals 15 residues. The CDR3 region is CTSSQDGAPVDEQYF. As DNA, the CDR3 is TGCACCAGCAGCCAAGATGGGGCCCCCGTTGACGAGCAGTACTTC.